This T cell receptor (beta chain) is from a study of human T cells and chemical hapten exposure. The CDR3 spans 13 residues. Trimming took 3 bases from V and 6 from J, leaving 10 bases between them. TCRdb itself ran the RACE reads through MiXCR, one entry per CDR3 protein. The table lists about 340,000 distinct CDR3 sequences, under 8% of them singletons. In this sample, this clonotype turned up many times. This sample's time point: patch test 1, 2 weeks after DPC sensitization. Noted treatment: therapeutic diphenylcyclopropenone sensitization with weekly scalp DPC. The chain employs TRBV12-3 or TRBV12-4 and TRBJ2-3; D gene uncertain. The material sequenced was whole blood, taken in connection with sensitization to the hapten diphenylcyclopropenone (DPC). The clonotype was recovered from a woman aged 18-29 years with alopecia areata. Some clones in this sample may be carry-over from other donors' samples. The CDR3 DNA follows: TGTGCCAGCAGTTTTTCTGGGATCGATACGCAGTATTTT. Its protein is CASSFSGIDTQYF.